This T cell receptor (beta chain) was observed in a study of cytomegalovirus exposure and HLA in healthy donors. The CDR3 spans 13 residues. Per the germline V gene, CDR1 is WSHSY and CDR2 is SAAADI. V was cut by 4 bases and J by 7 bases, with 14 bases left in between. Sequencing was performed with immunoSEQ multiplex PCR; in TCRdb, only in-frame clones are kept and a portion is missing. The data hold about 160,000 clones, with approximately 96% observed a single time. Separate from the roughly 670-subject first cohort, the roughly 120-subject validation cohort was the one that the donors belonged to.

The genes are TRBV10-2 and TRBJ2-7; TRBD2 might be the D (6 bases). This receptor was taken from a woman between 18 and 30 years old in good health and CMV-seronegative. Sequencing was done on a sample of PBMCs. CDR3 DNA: TGCGCCAGCAGTGTCGAGGACTATCGGGAGCAGTACTTC. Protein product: CASSVEDYREQYF.